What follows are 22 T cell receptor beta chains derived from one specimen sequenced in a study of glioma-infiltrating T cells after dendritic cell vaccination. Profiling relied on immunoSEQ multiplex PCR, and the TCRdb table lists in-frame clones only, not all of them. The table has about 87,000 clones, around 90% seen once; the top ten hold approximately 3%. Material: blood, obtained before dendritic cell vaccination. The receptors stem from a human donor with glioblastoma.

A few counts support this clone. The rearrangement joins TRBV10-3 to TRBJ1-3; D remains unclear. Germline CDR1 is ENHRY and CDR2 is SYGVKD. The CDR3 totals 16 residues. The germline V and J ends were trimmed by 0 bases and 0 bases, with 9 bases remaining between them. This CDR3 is CAISESAGTSGNTIYF. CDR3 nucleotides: TGTGCCATCAGTGAGTCGGCGGGAACCTCTGGAAACACCATATATTTT.

The CDR3 loop is CASSTWTGHGYTF. DNA of the CDR3: TGTGCCAGCAGCACCTGGACAGGGCATGGCTACACCTTC. The chain combines TRBV5-6 with TRBJ1-2; TRBD1 matches at 8 bases. The ends lost 4 bases at V and 6 bases at J; junction bases unmatched: 5. Germline CDR1 is SGHDT and CDR2 is YYEEEE. This CDR3 has 13 residues.

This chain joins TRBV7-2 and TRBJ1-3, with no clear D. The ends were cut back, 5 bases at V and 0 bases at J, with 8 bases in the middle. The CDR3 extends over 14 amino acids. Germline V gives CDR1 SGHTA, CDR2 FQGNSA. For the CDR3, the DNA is TGTGCCAGCAGCCCCCAGATCTCTGGAAACACCATATATTTT. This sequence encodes CASSPQISGNTIYF.

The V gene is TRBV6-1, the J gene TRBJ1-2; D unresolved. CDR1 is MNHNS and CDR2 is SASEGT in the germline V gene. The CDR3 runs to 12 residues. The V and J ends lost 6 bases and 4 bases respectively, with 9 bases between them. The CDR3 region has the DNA TGTGCCAGCAGCCCGGGAGGCTATGGCTACACCTTC. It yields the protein CASSPGGYGYTF.

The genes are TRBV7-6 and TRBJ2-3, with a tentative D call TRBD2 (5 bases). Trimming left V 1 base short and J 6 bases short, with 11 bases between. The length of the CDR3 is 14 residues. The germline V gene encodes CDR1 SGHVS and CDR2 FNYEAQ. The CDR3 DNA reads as TGTGCCAGCAGCTTAGAGACCGGCGGGGATACGCAGTATTTT. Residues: CASSLETGGDTQYF.

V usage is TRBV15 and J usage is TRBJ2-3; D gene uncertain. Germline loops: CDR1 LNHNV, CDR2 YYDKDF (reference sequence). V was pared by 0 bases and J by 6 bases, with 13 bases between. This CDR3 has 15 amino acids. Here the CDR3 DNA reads TGTGCCACCAGCAGAGATAGGAGTACCGTTGATACGCAGTATTTT. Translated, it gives CATSRDRSTVDTQYF.

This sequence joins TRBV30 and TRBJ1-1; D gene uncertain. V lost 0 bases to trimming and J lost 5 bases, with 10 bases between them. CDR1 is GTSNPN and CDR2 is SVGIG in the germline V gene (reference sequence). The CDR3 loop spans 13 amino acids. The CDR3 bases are TGTGCCTGGAGTGTAAGTGGAGGGACTGAAGCTTTCTTT. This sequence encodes CAWSVSGGTEAFF.

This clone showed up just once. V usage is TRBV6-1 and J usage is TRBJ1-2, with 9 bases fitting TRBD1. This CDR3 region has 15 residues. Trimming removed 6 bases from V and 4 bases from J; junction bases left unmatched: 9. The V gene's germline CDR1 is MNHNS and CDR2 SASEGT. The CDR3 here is CASSLPGQGIYGYTF. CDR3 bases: TGTGCCAGCAGCCTGCCGGGACAGGGTATCTATGGCTACACCTTC.

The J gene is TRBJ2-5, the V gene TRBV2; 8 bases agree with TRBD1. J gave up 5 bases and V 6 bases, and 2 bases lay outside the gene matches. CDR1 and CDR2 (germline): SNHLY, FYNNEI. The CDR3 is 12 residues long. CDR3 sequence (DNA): TGTGCCAGCAGCAGGGGGCAGGAGACCCAGTACTTC. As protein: CASSRGQETQYF.

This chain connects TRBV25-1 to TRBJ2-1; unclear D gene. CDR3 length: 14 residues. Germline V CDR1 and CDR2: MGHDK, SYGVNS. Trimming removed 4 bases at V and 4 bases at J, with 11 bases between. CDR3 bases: TGTGCCAGCAGTGGGCAGGATTATTACAATGAGCAGTTCTTC. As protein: CASSGQDYYNEQFF. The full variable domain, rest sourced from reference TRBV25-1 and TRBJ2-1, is EADIYQTPRYLVIGTGKKITLECSQTMGHDKMYWYQQDPGMELHLIHYSYGVNSTEKGDLSSESTVSRIRTEHFPLTLESARPSHTSQYLCASSGQDYYNEQFFGPGTRLTVL.

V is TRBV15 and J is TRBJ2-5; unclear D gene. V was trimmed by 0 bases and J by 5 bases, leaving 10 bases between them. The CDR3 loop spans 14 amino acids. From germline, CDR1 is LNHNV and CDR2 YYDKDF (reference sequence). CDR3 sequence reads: CATSREAQTETQYF. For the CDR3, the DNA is TGTGCCACCAGCAGAGAGGCTCAAACGGAGACCCAGTACTTC.

This CDR3 reads CASSSGGPLGDTQYF. In DNA, the CDR3 is TGCGCCAGCAGCTCTGGAGGCCCTTTGGGAGATACGCAGTATTTT. The rearrangement uses TRBV5-1 and TRBJ2-3, with D perhaps matching TRBD2 (5 bases). Per germline, CDR1 SGHRS and CDR2 YFSETQ. This CDR3 has 15 residues. Trimming took 3 bases from V and 5 from J, leaving 16 bases between them.

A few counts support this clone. In nucleotides, the CDR3 is TGTGCCAGCAGCACCGGACAGAACTATGGCTACACCTTC. Its translation is CASSTGQNYGYTF. This rearrangement joins TRBV7-3 to TRBJ1-2; tentatively, D is TRBD1 (6 bases). Germline V gives CDR1 SGHTA, CDR2 FQGTGA. Trimming left V 5 bases short and J 2 bases short, with 9 bases between. The CDR3 contains 13 residues.

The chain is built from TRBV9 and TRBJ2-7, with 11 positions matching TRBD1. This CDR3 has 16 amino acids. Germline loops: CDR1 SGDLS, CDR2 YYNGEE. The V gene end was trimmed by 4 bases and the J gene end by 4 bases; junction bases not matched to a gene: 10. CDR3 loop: CASSPSPGQGVYEQYF. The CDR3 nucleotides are TGTGCCAGCAGCCCGTCCCCGGGACAGGGGGTGTACGAGCAGTACTTC.

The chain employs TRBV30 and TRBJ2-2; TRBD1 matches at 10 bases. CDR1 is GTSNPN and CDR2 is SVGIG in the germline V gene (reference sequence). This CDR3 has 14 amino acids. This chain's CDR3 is CAGLGQGITGELFF. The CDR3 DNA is TGTGCGGGTCTGGGACAGGGGATCACCGGGGAGCTGTTTTTT.

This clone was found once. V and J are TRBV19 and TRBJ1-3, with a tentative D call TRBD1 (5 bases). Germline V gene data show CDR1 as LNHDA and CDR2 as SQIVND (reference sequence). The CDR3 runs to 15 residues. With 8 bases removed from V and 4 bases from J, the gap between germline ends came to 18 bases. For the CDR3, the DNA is TGTGCCAGTGGAACTCTAGGGGCTCGGGGAAACACCATATATTTT. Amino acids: CASGTLGARGNTIYF.

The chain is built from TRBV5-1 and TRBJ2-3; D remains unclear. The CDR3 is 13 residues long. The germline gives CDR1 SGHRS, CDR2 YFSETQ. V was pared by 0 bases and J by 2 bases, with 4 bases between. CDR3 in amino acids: CASSLDYTDTQYF. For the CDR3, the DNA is TGCGCCAGCAGCTTGGACTACACAGATACGCAGTATTTT.

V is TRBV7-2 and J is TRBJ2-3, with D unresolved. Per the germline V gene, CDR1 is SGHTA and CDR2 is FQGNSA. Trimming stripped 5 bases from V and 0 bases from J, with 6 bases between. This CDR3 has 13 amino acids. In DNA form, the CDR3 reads TGTGCCAGCAGCCCCCCTAGCACAGATACGCAGTATTTT. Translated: CASSPPSTDTQYF.

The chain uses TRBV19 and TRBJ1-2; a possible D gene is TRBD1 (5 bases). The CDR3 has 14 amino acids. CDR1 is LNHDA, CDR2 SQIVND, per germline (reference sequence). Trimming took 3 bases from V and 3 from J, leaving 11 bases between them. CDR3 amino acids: CASSIGGGDYGYTF. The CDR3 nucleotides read TGTGCCAGTAGTATCGGGGGAGGCGACTATGGCTACACCTTC.

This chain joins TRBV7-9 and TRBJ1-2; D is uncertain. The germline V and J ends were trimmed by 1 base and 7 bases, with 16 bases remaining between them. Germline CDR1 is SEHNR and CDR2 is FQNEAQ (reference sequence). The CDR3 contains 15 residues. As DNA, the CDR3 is TGTGCCAGCAGCTTAGAGTCGGCAGGCATCGGTGGCTACACCTTC. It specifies CASSLESAGIGGYTF.

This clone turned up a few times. The CDR3 reads CASSIRREEAFF. The CDR3 DNA reads as TGTGCCAGTAGTATAAGAAGAGAAGAAGCTTTCTTT. V and J are TRBV19 and TRBJ1-1; D gene unclear. Trimming took 2 bases from V and 8 from J, leaving 9 bases between them. From germline, CDR1 is LNHDA and CDR2 SQIVND (reference sequence). The CDR3 is made up of 12 amino acids. Looking up the rest from reference TRBV19 and TRBJ1-1 gives the full variable domain: DGGITQSPKYLFRKEGQNVTLSCEQNLNHDAMYWYRQDPGQGLRLIYYSQIVNDFQKGDIAEGYSVSREKKESFPLTVTSAQKNPTAFYLCASSIRREEAFFGQGTRLTVV.

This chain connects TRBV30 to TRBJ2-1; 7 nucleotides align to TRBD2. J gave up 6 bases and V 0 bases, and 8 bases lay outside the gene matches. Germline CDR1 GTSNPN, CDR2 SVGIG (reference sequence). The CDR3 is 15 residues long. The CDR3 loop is CAWSVGLAVINEQFF. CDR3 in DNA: TGTGCCTGGAGTGTAGGGCTAGCGGTCATCAATGAGCAGTTCTTC.